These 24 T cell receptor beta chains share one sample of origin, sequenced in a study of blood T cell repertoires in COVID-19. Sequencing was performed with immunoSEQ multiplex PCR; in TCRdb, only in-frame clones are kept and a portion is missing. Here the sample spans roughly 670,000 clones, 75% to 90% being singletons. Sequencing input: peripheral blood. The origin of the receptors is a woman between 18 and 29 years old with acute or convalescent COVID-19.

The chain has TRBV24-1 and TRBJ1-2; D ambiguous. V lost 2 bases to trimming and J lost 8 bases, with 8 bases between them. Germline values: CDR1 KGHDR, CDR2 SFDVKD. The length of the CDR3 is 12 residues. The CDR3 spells CATSDYYTGYTF. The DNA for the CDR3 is TGTGCCACCAGTGATTACTACACGGGCTACACCTTC.

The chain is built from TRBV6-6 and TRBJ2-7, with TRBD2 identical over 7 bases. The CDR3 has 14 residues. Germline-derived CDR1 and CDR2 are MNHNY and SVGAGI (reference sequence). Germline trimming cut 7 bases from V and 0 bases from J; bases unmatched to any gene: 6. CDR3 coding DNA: TGTGCCAGCATTCCGGGCGGGAGCTCCTACGAGCAGTACTTC. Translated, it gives CASIPGGSSYEQYF.

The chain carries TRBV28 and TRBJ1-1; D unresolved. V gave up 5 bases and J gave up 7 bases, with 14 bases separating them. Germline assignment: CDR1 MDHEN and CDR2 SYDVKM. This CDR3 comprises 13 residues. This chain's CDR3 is CASSPGGRFEAFF. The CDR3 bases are TGTGCCAGCAGTCCAGGAGGTCGTTTTGAAGCTTTCTTT.

CDR3 nucleotide sequence: TGTGCCAGCAGCTTCGGTAGCGGGGGGCACGGGGAGCTGTTTTTT. It encodes CASSFGSGGHGELFF. The J gene is TRBJ2-2, the V gene TRBV7-9; 10 bases agree with TRBD2. This CDR3 comprises 15 residues. Per the germline V gene, CDR1 is SEHNR and CDR2 is FQNEAQ (reference sequence). The V gene end was trimmed by 3 bases and the J gene end by 7 bases; junction bases not matched to a gene: 5.

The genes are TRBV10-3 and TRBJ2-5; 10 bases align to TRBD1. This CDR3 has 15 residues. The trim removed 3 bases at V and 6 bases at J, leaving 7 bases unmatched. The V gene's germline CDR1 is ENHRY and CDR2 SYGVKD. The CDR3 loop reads CAISDATGGRQTQYF. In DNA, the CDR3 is TGTGCCATCAGTGACGCGACAGGGGGCCGGCAGACCCAGTACTTC.

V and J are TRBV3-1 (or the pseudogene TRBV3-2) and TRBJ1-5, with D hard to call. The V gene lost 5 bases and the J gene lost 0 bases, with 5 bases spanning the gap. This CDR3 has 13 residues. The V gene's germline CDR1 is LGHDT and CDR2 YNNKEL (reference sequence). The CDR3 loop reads CASSSYSNQPQHF. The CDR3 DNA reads TGTGCCAGCAGCTCTTATAGCAATCAGCCCCAGCATTTT.

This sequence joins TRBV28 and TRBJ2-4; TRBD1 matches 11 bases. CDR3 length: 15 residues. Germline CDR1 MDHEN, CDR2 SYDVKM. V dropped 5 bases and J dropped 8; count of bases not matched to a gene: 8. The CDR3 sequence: CASSEAGTGGYIQYF. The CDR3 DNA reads TGTGCCAGCAGTGAAGCCGGGACAGGGGGATACATTCAGTACTTC.

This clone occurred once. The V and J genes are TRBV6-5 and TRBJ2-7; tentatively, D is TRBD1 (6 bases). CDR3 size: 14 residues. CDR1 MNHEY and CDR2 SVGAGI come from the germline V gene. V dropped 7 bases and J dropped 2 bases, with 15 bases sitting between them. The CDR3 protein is CASKPQGYAYEQYF. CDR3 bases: TGTGCCAGCAAGCCACAGGGTTATGCCTACGAGCAGTACTTC.

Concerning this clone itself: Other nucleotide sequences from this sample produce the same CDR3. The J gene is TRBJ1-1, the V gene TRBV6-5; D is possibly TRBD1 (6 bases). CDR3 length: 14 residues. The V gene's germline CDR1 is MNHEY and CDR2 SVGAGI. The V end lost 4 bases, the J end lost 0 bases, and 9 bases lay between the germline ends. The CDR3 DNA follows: TGTGCCAGCAGTTCGGACAGCCTGAACACTGAAGCTTTCTTT. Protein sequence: CASSSDSLNTEAFF.

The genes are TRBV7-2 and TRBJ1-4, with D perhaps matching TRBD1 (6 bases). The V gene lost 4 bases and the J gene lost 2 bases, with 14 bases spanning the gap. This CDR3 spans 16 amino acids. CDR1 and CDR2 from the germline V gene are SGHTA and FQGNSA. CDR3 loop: CASSYVGGATNEKLFF. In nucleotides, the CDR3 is TGTGCCAGCAGCTACGTCGGGGGGGCCACTAATGAAAAACTGTTTTTT.

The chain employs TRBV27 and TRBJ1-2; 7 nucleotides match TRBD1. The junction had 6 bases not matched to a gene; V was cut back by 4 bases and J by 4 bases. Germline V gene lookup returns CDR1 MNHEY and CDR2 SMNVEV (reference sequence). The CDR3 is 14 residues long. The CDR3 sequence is CASSSLAGGYGYTF. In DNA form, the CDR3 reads TGTGCCAGCAGTTCGTTGGCAGGGGGCTATGGCTACACCTTC.

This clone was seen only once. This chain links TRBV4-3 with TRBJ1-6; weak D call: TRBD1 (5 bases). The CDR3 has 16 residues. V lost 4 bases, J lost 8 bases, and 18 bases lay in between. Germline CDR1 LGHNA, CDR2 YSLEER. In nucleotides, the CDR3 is TGCGCCAGCAGCCGGGGCTCGACCGGCGGTGATTCACCCCTCCACTTT. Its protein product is CASSRGSTGGDSPLHF.

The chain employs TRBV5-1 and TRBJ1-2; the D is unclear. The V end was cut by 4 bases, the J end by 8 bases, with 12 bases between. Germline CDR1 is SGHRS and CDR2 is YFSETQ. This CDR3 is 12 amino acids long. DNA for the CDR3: TGCGCCAGCAGCGCAGGTCCGGGGGGCTACACCTTC. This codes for CASSAGPGGYTF.

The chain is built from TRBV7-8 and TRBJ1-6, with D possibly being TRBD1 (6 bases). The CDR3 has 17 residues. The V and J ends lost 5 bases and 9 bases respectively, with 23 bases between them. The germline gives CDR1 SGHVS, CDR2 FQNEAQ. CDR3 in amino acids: CASSPRGGDRSGSPLHF. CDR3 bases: TGTGCCAGCAGCCCGAGGGGGGGAGACCGGTCGGGTTCACCCCTCCACTTT.

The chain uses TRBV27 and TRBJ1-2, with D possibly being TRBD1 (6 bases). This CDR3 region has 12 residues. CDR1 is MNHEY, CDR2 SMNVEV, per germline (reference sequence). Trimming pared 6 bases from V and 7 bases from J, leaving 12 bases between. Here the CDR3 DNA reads TGTGCCAGCAGCCGGGACAAGTTTGGCTACACCTTC. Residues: CASSRDKFGYTF.

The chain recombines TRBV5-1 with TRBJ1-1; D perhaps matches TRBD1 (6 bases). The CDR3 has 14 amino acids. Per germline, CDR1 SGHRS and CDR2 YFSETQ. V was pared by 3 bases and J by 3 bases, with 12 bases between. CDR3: CASSWGLGDTEAFF. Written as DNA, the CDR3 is TGCGCCAGCAGCTGGGGGCTGGGTGACACTGAAGCTTTCTTT.

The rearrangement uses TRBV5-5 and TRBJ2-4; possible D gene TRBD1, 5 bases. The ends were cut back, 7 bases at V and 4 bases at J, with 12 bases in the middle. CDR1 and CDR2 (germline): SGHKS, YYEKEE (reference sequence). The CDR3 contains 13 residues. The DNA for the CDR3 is TGTGCCAGCCTCTCACACAGGAAAAACATTCAGTACTTC. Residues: CASLSHRKNIQYF.

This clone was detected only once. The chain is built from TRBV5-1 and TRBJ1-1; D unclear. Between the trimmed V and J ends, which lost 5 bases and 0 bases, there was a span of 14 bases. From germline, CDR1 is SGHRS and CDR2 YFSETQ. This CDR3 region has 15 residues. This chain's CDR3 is CASREQGRLNTEAFF. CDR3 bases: TGCGCCAGCAGGGAACAAGGGAGACTGAACACTGAAGCTTTCTTT.

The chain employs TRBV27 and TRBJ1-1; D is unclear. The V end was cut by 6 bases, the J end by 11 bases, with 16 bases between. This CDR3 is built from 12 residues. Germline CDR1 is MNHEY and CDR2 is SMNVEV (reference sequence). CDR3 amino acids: CASRGLGPTAFF. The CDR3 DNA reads TGTGCCAGCAGGGGTTTGGGCCCCACTGCTTTCTTT.

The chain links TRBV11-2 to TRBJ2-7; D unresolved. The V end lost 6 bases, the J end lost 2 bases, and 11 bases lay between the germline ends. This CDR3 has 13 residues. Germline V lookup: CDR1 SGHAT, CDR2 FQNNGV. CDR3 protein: CASSTDRPYEQYF. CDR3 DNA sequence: TGTGCCAGCAGTACAGACCGGCCCTACGAGCAGTACTTC.

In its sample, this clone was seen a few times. In DNA form, the CDR3 reads TGTGCCAGCAGTCCCATCACAGGGGGTAACACTGAAGCTTTCTTT. As protein: CASSPITGGNTEAFF. J is TRBJ1-1 and V is TRBV7-2; 8 bases are a match to TRBD1. Losses at the gene ends were 6 bases for V and 2 bases for J; bases not matched to a gene: 8. The CDR3 is 15 residues long. The V gene's germline CDR1 is SGHTA and CDR2 FQGNSA.

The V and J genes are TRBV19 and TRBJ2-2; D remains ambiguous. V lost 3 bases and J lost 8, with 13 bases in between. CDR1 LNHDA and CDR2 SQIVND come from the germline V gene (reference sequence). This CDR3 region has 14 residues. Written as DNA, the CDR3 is TGTGCCAGTAGTATTTTTCGCACAACGGGGGAGCTGTTTTTT. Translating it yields CASSIFRTTGELFF.

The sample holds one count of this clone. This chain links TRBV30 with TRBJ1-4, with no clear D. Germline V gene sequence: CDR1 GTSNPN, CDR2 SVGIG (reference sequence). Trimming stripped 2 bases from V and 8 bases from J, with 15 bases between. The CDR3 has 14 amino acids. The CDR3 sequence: CAWSYWASEEKLFF. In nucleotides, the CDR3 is TGTGCCTGGAGTTATTGGGCTTCTGAAGAAAAACTGTTTTTT.

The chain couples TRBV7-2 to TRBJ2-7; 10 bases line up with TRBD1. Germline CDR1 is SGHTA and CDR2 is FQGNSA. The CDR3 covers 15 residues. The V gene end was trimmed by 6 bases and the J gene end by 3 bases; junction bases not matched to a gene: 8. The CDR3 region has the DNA TGTGCCAGCAGTCTAGGGGGACAGGGGAACTACGAGCAGTACTTC. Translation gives CASSLGGQGNYEQYF.